This TCR beta chain was captured in a study of blood T cells in healthy people across ages. Findings of the study overall: Unknown donor CMV status possibly confounded expanded clonotype changes.

This clonotype was counted between two and nine times. Its antigen is still unknown. Those donating, healthy Caucasian individuals from Russia, were aged about 6 to 100. It was with a sample-barcoded 5' primer and a J-beta primer mix that a second PCR of about 6 to 12 cycles was run. Each CDR3 protein is one row after TCRdb ran MiXCR on the 5' RACE reads. The table has about 780,000 distinct CDR3 sequences, around a quarter seen once; the top ten hold around 3%. The CDR3 contains 16 residues. V was cut by 3 bases and J by 2 bases, with 13 bases left in between. The germline V gene has CDR1 MNHNS and CDR2 SASEGT. The sample was also linked to a second study, of T cells of mothers and their children. According to that study: For each mother, over 10 million TCR beta CDR3 reads were obtained, and for each child, about 3 million.

The sample consisted of blood. The sequence came from a boy younger than 18 in good health. The chain joins TRBV6-1 to TRBJ1-4; no clear D. The CDR3 protein is CASSDREPWTNEKLFF. The CDR3 DNA follows: TGTGCCAGCAGTGATCGGGAGCCTTGGACTAATGAAAAACTGTTTTTT.